The clone carrying this TCR beta chain was counted between two and nine times. Its antigen is still unknown. The data derive from a study of cytomegalovirus exposure and HLA in healthy donors. The overall study: Samples from HLA-typed donors yielded around 85 million unique TCRs in an early data release.

The PCR employed 60 Vbeta primers together with 13 Jbeta primers. Authors' processing steps: An analysis that came later counted roughly 87 million unique TCR beta chains, approximately 10 million shared. Sequencing used immunoSEQ multiplex PCR; TCRdb keeps in-frame clones, though not all of them. D and trimming come from the DNA, and the V and J calls and clone size come from that table. The table lists under 200,000 clones, approximately 84% of them singletons. The CDR3 totals 16 residues. The germline V gene has CDR1 LGHNT and CDR2 FRNRAP. V was shortened by 2 bases and J by 0 bases, with 14 bases between the two germline ends. Study-level findings and limits: High specificity and sensitivity for cytomegalovirus status were reported for the classifier. Segments of the TCR beta V type were, in most cases, productive about 90% or about 30% of the time in an earlier analysis.

The chain uses TRBV12-5 and TRBJ2-7, with D tentatively TRBD1 (5 bases). The specimen sequenced was PBMCs. The source is a man aged 25-40 years in good health and CMV-seronegative. CDR3 in DNA: TGTGCTAGTGGTTTGTTACTGACAGCGACCTCCTACGAGCAGTACTTC. Encoded protein: CASGLLLTATSYEQYF.